This entry features one T cell receptor (beta chain) sequence. TCRdb's copy holds only in-frame clones and misses some; the assay was immunoSEQ multiplex PCR. The sample shows about 140,000 clones, about 91% of them seen only once. This entry comes from a study of T cell responses to AZD1222 COVID-19 vaccine. Germline V gene data show CDR1 as SGHDT and CDR2 as YYEEEE. V gave up 0 bases and J gave up 0 bases, with 12 bases separating them. The CDR3 is 16 amino acids. This specimen consisted of peripheral blood, obtained 28 days after the second AZD1222 dose. This receptor was identified in an adult who received the AZD1222 COVID-19 vaccine. V and J are TRBV5-6 and TRBJ1-2; D ambiguous. CDR3 DNA: TGTGCCAGCAGCTTGGCCTTGGCAGGAGCTAACTATGGCTACACCTTC. It yields the protein CASSLALAGANYGYTF.